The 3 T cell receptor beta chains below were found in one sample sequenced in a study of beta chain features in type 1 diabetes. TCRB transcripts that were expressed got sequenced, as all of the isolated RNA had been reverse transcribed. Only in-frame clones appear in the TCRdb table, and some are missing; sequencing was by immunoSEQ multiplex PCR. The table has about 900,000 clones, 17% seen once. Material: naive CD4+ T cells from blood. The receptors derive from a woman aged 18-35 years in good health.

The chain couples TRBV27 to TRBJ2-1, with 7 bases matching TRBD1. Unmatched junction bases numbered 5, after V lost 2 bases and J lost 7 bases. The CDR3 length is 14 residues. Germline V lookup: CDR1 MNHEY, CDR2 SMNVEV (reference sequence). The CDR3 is CASSLRQGGNEQFF. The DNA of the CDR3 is TGTGCCAGCAGTTTACGACAGGGTGGGAATGAGCAGTTCTTC.

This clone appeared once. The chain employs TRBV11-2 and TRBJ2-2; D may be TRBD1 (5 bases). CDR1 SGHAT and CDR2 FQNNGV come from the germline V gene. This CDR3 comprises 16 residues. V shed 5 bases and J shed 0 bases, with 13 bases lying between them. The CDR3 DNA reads TGTGCCAGCAGCCTTTTAGGGGCTACGAACACCGGGGAGCTGTTTTTT. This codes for CASSLLGATNTGELFF.

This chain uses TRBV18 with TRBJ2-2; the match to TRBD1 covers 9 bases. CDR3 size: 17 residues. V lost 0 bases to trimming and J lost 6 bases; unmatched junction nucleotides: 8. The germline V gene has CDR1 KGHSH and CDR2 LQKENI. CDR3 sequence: CASSPPGQGFRSGELFF. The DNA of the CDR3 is TGTGCCAGCTCACCACCGGGACAGGGATTTCGTTCCGGGGAGCTGTTTTTT.